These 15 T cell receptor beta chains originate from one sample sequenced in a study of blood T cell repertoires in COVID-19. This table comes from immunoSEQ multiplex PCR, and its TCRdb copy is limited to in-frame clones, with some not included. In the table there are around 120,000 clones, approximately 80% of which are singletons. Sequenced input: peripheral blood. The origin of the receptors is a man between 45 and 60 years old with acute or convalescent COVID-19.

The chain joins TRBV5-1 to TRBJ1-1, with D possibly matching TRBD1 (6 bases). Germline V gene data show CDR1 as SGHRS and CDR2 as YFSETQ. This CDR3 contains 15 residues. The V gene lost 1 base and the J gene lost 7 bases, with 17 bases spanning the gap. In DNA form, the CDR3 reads TGCGCCAGCAGCTTGTGGCCAGGGGCCTCCGGTGAAGCTTTCTTT. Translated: CASSLWPGASGEAFF.

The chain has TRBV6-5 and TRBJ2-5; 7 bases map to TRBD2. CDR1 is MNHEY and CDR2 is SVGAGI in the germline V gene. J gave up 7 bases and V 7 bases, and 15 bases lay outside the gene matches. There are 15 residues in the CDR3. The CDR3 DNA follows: TGTGCCAGCATTCCCATGGGAGGGGCGGAAGGGACCCAGTACTTC. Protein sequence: CASIPMGGAEGTQYF.

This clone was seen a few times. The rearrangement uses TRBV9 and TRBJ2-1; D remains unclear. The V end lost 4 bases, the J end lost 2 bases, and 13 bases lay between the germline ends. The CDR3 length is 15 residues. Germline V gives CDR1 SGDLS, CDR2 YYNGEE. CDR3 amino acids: CASSPSAATYNEQFF. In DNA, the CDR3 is TGTGCCAGCAGCCCGTCGGCGGCGACCTACAATGAGCAGTTCTTC.

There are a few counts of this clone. The CDR3 protein is CASPAPARGGGQETQYF. The CDR3 nucleotides read TGTGCCAGCCCGGCGCCGGCTAGAGGGGGGGGCCAAGAGACCCAGTACTTC. The rearrangement joins TRBV19 to TRBJ2-5; a possible D gene is TRBD2 (7 bases). Per germline, CDR1 LNHDA and CDR2 SQIVND (reference sequence). The CDR3 has 17 amino acids. V lost 9 bases and J 1 base, leaving 24 bases between the germline ends.

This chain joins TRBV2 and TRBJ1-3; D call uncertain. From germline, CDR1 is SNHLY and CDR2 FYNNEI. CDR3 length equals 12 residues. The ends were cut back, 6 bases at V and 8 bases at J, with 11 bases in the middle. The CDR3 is CASRRDLDTIYF. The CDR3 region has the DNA TGTGCCAGCAGGCGGGATTTAGACACCATATATTTT.

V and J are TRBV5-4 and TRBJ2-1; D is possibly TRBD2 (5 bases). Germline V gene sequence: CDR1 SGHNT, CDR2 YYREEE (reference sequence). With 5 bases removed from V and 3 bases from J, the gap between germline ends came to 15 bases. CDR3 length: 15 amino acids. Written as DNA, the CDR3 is TGTGCCAGCAGTACTACTGGCGGGTACTACAATGAGCAGTTCTTC. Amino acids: CASSTTGGYYNEQFF. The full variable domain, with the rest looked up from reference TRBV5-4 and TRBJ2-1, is ETGVTQSPTHLIKTRGQQVTLRCSSQSGHNTVSWYQQALGQGPQFIFQYYREEENGRGNFPPRFSGLQFPNYSSELNVNALELDDSALYLCASSTTGGYYNEQFFGPGTRLTVL.

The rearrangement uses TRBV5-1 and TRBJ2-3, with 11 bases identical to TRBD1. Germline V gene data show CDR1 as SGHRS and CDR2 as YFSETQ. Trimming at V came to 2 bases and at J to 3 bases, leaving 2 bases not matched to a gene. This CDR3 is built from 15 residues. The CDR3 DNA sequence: TGCGCCAGCAGCTTCGGACAGGGGGCGACAGATACGCAGTATTTT. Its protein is CASSFGQGATDTQYF.

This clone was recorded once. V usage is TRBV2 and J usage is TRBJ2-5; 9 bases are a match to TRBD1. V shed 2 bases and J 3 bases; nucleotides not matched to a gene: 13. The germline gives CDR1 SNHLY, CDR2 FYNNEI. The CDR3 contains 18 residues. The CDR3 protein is CASSEIASGDRGKETQYF. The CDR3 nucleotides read TGTGCCAGCAGTGAAATCGCGTCAGGAGACAGGGGGAAAGAGACCCAGTACTTC.

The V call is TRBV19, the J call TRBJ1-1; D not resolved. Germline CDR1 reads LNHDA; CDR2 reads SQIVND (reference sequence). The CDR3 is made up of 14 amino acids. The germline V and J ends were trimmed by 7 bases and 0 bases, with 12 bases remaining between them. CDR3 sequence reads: CASNLPGLNTEAFF. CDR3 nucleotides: TGTGCCAGTAACCTTCCGGGGTTGAACACTGAAGCTTTCTTT.

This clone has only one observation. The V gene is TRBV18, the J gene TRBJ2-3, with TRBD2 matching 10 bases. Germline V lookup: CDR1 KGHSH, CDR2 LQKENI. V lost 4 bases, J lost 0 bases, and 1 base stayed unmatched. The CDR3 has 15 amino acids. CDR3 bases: TGTGCCAGCTCACAGACTAGCGGGAGCACAGATACGCAGTATTTT. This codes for CASSQTSGSTDTQYF.

Here the CDR3 reads CATGLGQPTYEQYF. In DNA, the CDR3 is TGTGCCACGGGACTAGGACAGCCAACCTACGAGCAGTACTTC. The chain recombines TRBV24-1 with TRBJ2-7; 8 positions match TRBD2. Trimming took 10 bases from V and 2 from J; bases not matched to a gene: 9. There are 14 residues in the CDR3. Germline CDR1 KGHDR, CDR2 SFDVKD.

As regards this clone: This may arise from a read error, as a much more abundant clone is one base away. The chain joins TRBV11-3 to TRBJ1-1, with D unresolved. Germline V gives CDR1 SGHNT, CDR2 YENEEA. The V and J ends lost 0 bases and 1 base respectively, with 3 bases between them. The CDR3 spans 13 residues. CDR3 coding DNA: TGTGCCAGCAGCTTAGACAGGAACACTGAAGCTTTCTTT. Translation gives CASSLDRNTEAFF.

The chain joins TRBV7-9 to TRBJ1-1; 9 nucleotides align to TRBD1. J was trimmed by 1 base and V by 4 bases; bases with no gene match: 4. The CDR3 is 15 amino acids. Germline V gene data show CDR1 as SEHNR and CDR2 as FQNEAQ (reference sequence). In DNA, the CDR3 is TGTGCCAGCAGCTCCCCGGACAGGGGGAACACTGAAGCTTTCTTT. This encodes CASSSPDRGNTEAFF.

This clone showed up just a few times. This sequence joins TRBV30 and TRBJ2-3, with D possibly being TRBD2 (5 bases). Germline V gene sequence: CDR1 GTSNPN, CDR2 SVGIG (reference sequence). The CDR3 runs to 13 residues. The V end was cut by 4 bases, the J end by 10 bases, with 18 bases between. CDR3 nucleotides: TGTGCCTGGAATGGAGCGGACTTCGGGGCGCAGTATTTT. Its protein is CAWNGADFGAQYF.

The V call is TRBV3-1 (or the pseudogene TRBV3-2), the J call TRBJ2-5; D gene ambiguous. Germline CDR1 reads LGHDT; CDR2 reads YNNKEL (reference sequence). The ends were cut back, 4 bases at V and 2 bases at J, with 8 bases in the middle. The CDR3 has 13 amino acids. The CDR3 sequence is CASSREYQETQYF. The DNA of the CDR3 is TGTGCCAGCAGCCGTGAGTATCAAGAGACCCAGTACTTC.